The sequence of this TCR beta chain was determined in a study of OX40 agonist ivuxolimab in advanced cancers. The study, taken as a whole, reports: CD4+ and CD8+ T cells in blood underwent clonal expansion by week 6 at 0.1 to 3.0 mg/kg.

This CDR3 has 13 residues. Trimming cost V 1 base and J 5 bases, with 8 bases left between them. The V gene's germline CDR1 is SEHNR and CDR2 FQNEAQ (reference sequence). Here immunoSEQ multiplex PCR was the method, and the copy in TCRdb shows in-frame clones only, minus some. This sample yields about 100,000 clones, of which 86% are seen a single time; roughly 5.5% belongs to the top ten. Turning to this clone: Its antigen is as yet unknown.

Sequenced here: CD4+ or CD8+ T cells sorted from blood, sampled in a trial of the OX40 agonist ivuxolimab. This sequence was found in an adult with an advanced solid tumor such as melanoma, head and neck, liver or kidney cancer. The genes are TRBV7-9 and TRBJ1-1; possible D gene TRBD1, 6 bases. The CDR3 nucleotides read TGTGCCAGCAGCTTAGAAGGGGGGACTGAAGCTTTCTTT. It codes for CASSLEGGTEAFF. The entire variable domain, with the rest obtained from reference TRBV7-9 and TRBJ1-1, is as follows: DTGVSQNPRHKITKRGQNVTFRCDPISEHNRLYWYRQTLGQGPEFLTYFQNEAQLEKSRLLSDRFSAERPKGSFSTLEIQRTEQGDSAMYLCASSLEGGTEAFFGQGTRLTVV.